This is a list of T cell receptor beta chains from one sample in a study of shared clonotypes between healthy human individuals. Method: immunoSEQ multiplex PCR; TCRdb's copy keeps in-frame clones and lacks some. Of about 1,800,000 clones in the sample, approximately 95% were seen once. Specimen: naive CD8+ T cells sorted from blood. All receptors come from a man younger than 30 in good health. The CDR3 runs from the conserved cysteine through the conserved F or W. A D gene is named only where the DNA matches it firmly. The size entry is marked missing in some rows and otherwise reads once, few, many or a size class.

- TRBJ2-7 TRBV5-1 - TGCGCCAGCAGCTTGGAAGTAGGATCCTACGAGCAGTACTTC CASSLEVGSYEQYF
once TRBJ2-7 TRBV4-1 - TGCGCCAGCAGCCCTATCAGGGGCGGTGAATACGAGCAGTACTTC CASSPIRGGEYEQYF
- TRBJ1-2 TRBV27 - TGTGCCAGCAGTGCTGGGAATGGCTACACCTTC CASSAGNGYTF
- TRBJ1-5 TRBV19 - TGTGCCAGTAGTACCCAGGAGAGCAATCAGCCCCAGCATTTT CASSTQESNQPQHF
- TRBJ1-2 TRBV27 - TGTGCCAGCAAACCCTTGGATGTTAACTATGGCTACACCTTC CASKPLDVNYGYTF
- TRBJ1-1 TRBV11-2 - TGTGCCAGCAGCTCTTCGAGGGGTGAAGCTTTCTTT CASSSSRGEAFF
- TRBJ2-1 TRBV7-9 TRBD2 TGTGCCAGCAGCCCCGCCGGACTAGCTGCAAATGAGCAGTTCTTC CASSPAGLAANEQFF
few TRBJ1-6 TRBV12-5 - TGTGCTAGTGGTTTAATGGATAATTCACCCCTCCACTTT CASGLMDNSPLHF
- TRBJ1-1 TRBV4-3 TRBD1 TGCGCCAGCAGCCAAGTCTTAGACAGGGCGAACACTGAAGCTTTCTTT CASSQVLDRANTEAFF
- TRBJ1-2 TRBV6-6 - TGTGCCAGCAGTTCTGGATACGGCTACACCTTC CASSSGYGYTF
- TRBJ2-7 TRBV25-1 - TGTGCCAGCAGTGAATCTGGGGGGACCTACGAGCAGTACTTC CASSESGGTYEQYF
- TRBJ2-1 TRBV9 - TGTGCCAGCAGCTCACAAGGGAGTTACGGGGAGCAGTTCTTC CASSSQGSYGEQFF
- TRBJ2-7 TRBV2 - TGTGCCGGTTCCGGGACCACTTCCTTTGTGCAGTACTTC CAGSGTTSFVQYF
- TRBJ1-2 TRBV27 - TGTGCCAGCAGCCTCGGTGCAGGGACATATGGCTACACCTTC CASSLGAGTYGYTF
once TRBJ2-1 TRBV10-3 TRBD1 TGTGCCATCAGTGAGAACAGGGGCCATGAGCAGTTCTTC CAISENRGHEQFF
- TRBJ2-1 TRBV2 TRBD1 TGTGCCAGCAGTCCCGGGACAGGGGTGAACAATGAGCAGTTCTTC CASSPGTGVNNEQFF
- TRBJ2-2 TRBV5-6 - TGTGCCAGCAGCTTGGAAGGGTCTCACGGGGAGCTGTTTTTT CASSLEGSHGELFF
- TRBJ2-2 TRBV28 - TGTGCCACCCGAGACCAGACAGGCTACACCGGGGAGCTGTTTTTT CATRDQTGYTGELFF
once TRBJ1-5 TRBV2 - TGTGCCAGCAGCGACGGTACTTTGGGCAATCAGCCCCAGCATTTT CASSDGTLGNQPQHF
- TRBJ2-7 TRBV6-5 - TGTGCCAGCAGGCTCGCGAGCGATCAGTACGAGCAGTACTTC CASRLASDQYEQYF
- TRBJ1-2 TRBV5-6 - TGTGCCAGCAGTTTTTTGACAGAAAACTATGGCTACACCTTC CASSFLTENYGYTF
- TRBJ2-5 TRBV9 - TGTGCCAGCAGCGTAAACCCCCGTAATCCCGCCGCCCTTGAGACCCAGTACTTC CASSVNPRNPAALETQYF
- TRBJ2-5 TRBV19 TRBD1 TGTGCCAGTAGTATAGTTGACAGGGCGGAAGAGACCCAGTACTTC CASSIVDRAEETQYF
- TRBJ2-7 TRBV2 TRBD1 TGTGCCAGCAGGGAGGGGACAGGGGACGTCTACGAGCAGTACTTC CASREGTGDVYEQYF
- TRBJ2-7 TRBV7-9 TRBD1 TGTGCCAGCAGCTGGGGACAGGGAGATTCACAGACCTCCTACGAGCAGTACTTC CASSWGQGDSQTSYEQYF
- TRBJ1-1 TRBV4-1 - TGCGCCAGCAGCCAAGATAGAGCATCGAACACTGAAGCTTTCTTT CASSQDRASNTEAFF
- TRBJ1-5 TRBV7-8 - TGTGCCAGCAGCTCATCAGGACAGCCCCAGCATTTT CASSSSGQPQHF
- TRBJ2-7 TRBV5-4 TRBD1 TGTGCCAGCAGCTTGGTGGGCCAGGGGGCCTACGAGCAGTACTTC CASSLVGQGAYEQYF
- TRBJ2-1 TRBV6-6 TRBD2 TGTGCCAGTCAAAACTTCAAGCGGGATTTTGAGCAGTTCTTC CASQNFKRDFEQFF
once TRBJ2-7 TRBV7-3 - TGTGCCAGCAGCTTCGGGGCCGCCTACGAGCAGTACTTC CASSFGAAYEQYF
- TRBJ1-2 TRBV5-6 - TGTGCCAGCAGCTTTATGGATTATGGCTACACCTTC CASSFMDYGYTF
- TRBJ1-1 TRBV2 - TGTGCCAGCACGTCCACCGGGCCAAACACTGAAGCTTTCTTT CASTSTGPNTEAFF
- TRBJ2-1 TRBV5-1 TRBD1 TGCGCCAGCAGCGGAGGGACAGGATACAATGAGCAGTTCTTC CASSGGTGYNEQFF
- TRBJ2-2 TRBV7-9 - TGTGCCAGCAGCTCTACACCGAGGAACACCGGGGAGCTGTTTTTT CASSSTPRNTGELFF
- TRBJ1-4 TRBV28 - TGTGCCAGCAGTTTTGGGGACTCAAGAGGAGAAAAACTGTTTTTT CASSFGDSRGEKLFF
- TRBJ2-5 TRBV13 TRBD2 TGTGCCAGCAGCTCATACGGGACTAGCGGGAGAGGACAAGAGACCCAGTACTTC CASSSYGTSGRGQETQYF
- TRBJ2-3 TRBV6-5 TRBD2 TGTGCCAGCAGCCTAGCGGGAGCAGATACGCAGTATTTT CASSLAGADTQYF
few TRBJ2-7 TRBV5-6 - TGTGCCAGCAGCTTTACGGGGTACGAGCAGTACTTC CASSFTGYEQYF
- TRBJ2-7 TRBV7-9 - TGTGCCAGCAGCTTAGCGGTCATTGGAAGGGGTAATTCGTACGAGCAGTACTTC CASSLAVIGRGNSYEQYF
- TRBJ2-2 TRBV25-1 - TGTGCCAGCAGTGAATTTACGGAAACCCCGAACACCGGGGAGCTGTTTTTT CASSEFTETPNTGELFF
- TRBJ2-1 TRBV5-6 - TGTGCCAGCAGCTTGTTCGCGGTAGAGCAGTTCTTC CASSLFAVEQFF
- TRBJ1-2 TRBV2 - TGTGCCAGCAGTGAATCAGGGGCCGAACTACCTAACTATGGCTACACCTTC CASSESGAELPNYGYTF
once TRBJ1-1 TRBV2 - TGTGCCAGCAGTGAAGGCGAGGGAAATAAGGCTTTCTTT CASSEGEGNKAFF
- TRBJ2-3 TRBV15 - TGTGCCACCAGCAGAGGGGCATATGGCGGGCCGAGCACAGATACGCAGTATTTT CATSRGAYGGPSTDTQYF
- TRBJ1-5 TRBV19 - TGTGCCAGTAGGCTACAGGGAGACCAGGGCAATCAGCCCCAGCATTTT CASRLQGDQGNQPQHF
once TRBJ2-1 TRBV27 TRBD1 TGTGCCAGCAGTTTATTTTTTCGACAGGGGGGGGACAATGAGCAGTTCTTC CASSLFFRQGGDNEQFF
- TRBJ1-1 TRBV5-6 - TGTGCCAGCAGCTGGATGACAGATATTCTAATGAACACTGAAGCTTTCTTT CASSWMTDILMNTEAFF
- TRBJ1-2 TRBV27 - TGTGCCAGCTCTGACAGGCGGGGGGGCTACACCTTC CASSDRRGGYTF
- TRBJ2-7 TRBV13 - TGTGCCAGCAGCTCTTTTATCTCCTACGAGCAGTACTTC CASSSFISYEQYF